Below, 27 T cell receptor beta chains from the same sample are listed, as sequenced in a study of T cells expressing NK-cell markers. From the 5' RACE reads, TCRdb lists one entry per CDR3 protein and no DNA. In all, the sample yields hundreds of thousands of distinct CDR3 sequences. The sequencing sample was made of blood T cells: a sorted CD56 or NKG2C T cell subset, CD4+ or CD8+ T cells, or bulk PBMC T cells (not recorded which). The origin of the receptors is a woman aged 18 to 75 in good health.

This chain connects TRBV7-2 to TRBJ2-5. The CDR3 contains 13 residues. Germline CDR1 and CDR2: SGHTA and FQGNSA. The CDR3 spells CASIRRNQETQYF.

This chain connects TRBV7-6 to TRBJ2-5; TCRdb gives TRBD2 as the D gene, but with no DNA this cannot be confirmed. Germline-derived CDR1 and CDR2 are SGHVS and FNYEAQ. The CDR3 extends over 16 amino acids. This CDR3 reads CASSYMGLAGEETQYF.

The chain couples TRBV7-8 to TRBJ1-3; TCRdb calls TRBD1, which cannot be checked without DNA. Looked up from germline, CDR1 is SGHVS and CDR2 is FQNEAQ. The CDR3 has 17 amino acids. CDR3 residues: CASSLGGTGDKGNTIYF.

CDR3 residues: CASRFDGRTEAFF. The chain couples TRBV7-2 to TRBJ1-1; TCRdb designates TRBD1, a call that cannot be tested without DNA. The V gene's germline CDR1 is SGHTA and CDR2 FQGNSA. CDR3 length: 13 residues. The entire variable domain, with the rest obtained from reference TRBV7-2 and TRBJ1-1, is as follows: GAGVSQSPSNKVTEKGKDVELRCDPISGHTALYWYRQSLGQGLEFLIYFQGNSAPDKSGLPSDRFSAERTGGSVSTLTIQRTQQEDSAVYLCASRFDGRTEAFFGQGTRLTVV.

V gene TRBV27 combines with J gene TRBJ1-5. This CDR3 contains 16 residues. The V gene's germline CDR1 is MNHEY and CDR2 SMNVEV (reference sequence). CDR3 region: CASSLFSTTSNQPQHF.

The genes are TRBV20-1 and TRBJ2-7; the D call from TCRdb, TRBD2, cannot be confirmed without DNA. CDR3 length: 19 amino acids. Per the germline V gene, CDR1 is DFQATT and CDR2 is SNEGSKA (reference sequence). The CDR3 spells CSATGPTQVRTSGGDEQYF.

The rearrangement links TRBV6-4 to TRBJ2-3; the D call from TCRdb, TRBD1, cannot be confirmed without DNA. Germline CDR1 and CDR2: MRHNA and SNTAGT. The CDR3 is 15 amino acids. CDR3 region: CASGSRRGSTDTQYF.

The CDR3: CASSQGQGMGEQFF. The chain is built from TRBV4-3 and TRBJ2-1; without DNA, the TCRdb call of TRBD1 cannot be checked. The CDR3 has 14 residues. Germline CDR1 and CDR2: LGHNA and YSLEER.

This sequence joins TRBV20-1 and TRBJ2-3; the TCRdb call, TRBD1, lacks DNA for checking. Germline CDR1 is DFQATT and CDR2 is SNEGSKA (reference sequence). CDR3 size: 14 residues. CDR3 residues: CSARGQGDTDTQYF.

V gene TRBV2 combines with J gene TRBJ1-5; the D gene TCRdb calls, TRBD1, cannot be checked with no DNA. Germline V lookup: CDR1 SNHLY, CDR2 FYNNEI. The CDR3 spans 14 residues. CDR3 residues: CASSQTGTDQPQHF.

The gene calls are TRBV4-3 and TRBJ2-4; TCRdb reports TRBD2, a call that lacks DNA to check it against. The CDR3 length is 17 residues. Looked up from germline, CDR1 is LGHNA and CDR2 is YSLEER. The CDR3 loop reads CASSQVLEGESKNIQYF.

The chain couples TRBV2 to TRBJ2-1; TCRdb reports TRBD2, a call that lacks DNA to check it against. The CDR3 runs 11 residues. The germline CDR1 and CDR2 sequences are SNHLY and FYNNEI. CDR3 sequence: CASTFSREQFF. Supplemented by reference TRBV2 and TRBJ2-1, the full variable domain reads EPEVTQTPSHQVTQMGQEVILRCVPISNHLYFYWYRQILGQKVEFLVSFYNNEISEKSEIFDDQFSVERPDGSNFTLKIRSTKLEDSAMYFCASTFSREQFFGPGTRLTVL.

The chain has TRBV4-1 and TRBJ2-2; no DNA is available, so the TRBD1 call from TCRdb remains unchecked. Germline V gives CDR1 MGHRA, CDR2 YSYEKL. The CDR3 runs to 14 residues. CDR3 residues: CASSQARGTGELFF.

V usage is TRBV3-1 and J usage is TRBJ2-3; TCRdb returns TRBD1, unconfirmable since there is no DNA. Germline V lookup: CDR1 LGHDT, CDR2 YNNKEL (reference sequence). The CDR3 contains 16 residues. CDR3 residues: CASSRRNAGSTDTQYF.

V usage is TRBV5-5 and J usage is TRBJ2-5; TCRdb picks TRBD2, but there is no DNA to check that call. Germline V CDR1 and CDR2: SGHKS, YYEKEE (reference sequence). The CDR3 consists of 16 residues. CDR3 protein: CASSLLPGLTEETQYF.

This rearrangement joins TRBV11-2 to TRBJ1-4; lacking DNA, the TRBD1 call made by TCRdb goes unchecked. From germline, CDR1 is SGHAT and CDR2 FQNNGV. CDR3 length equals 17 residues. The CDR3 loop reads CASSDGQGGATNEKLFF.

The chain carries TRBV20-1 and TRBJ2-5; TCRdb names TRBD1, which stays unverified in the absence of DNA. Germline loops: CDR1 DFQATT, CDR2 SNEGSKA (reference sequence). The length of the CDR3 is 16 residues. The CDR3 protein is CSARDRTGAPGETQYF.

The V call is TRBV20-1, the J call TRBJ2-7; TCRdb designates TRBD1, a call that cannot be tested without DNA. The CDR3 is 15 residues long. Germline CDR1 is DFQATT and CDR2 is SNEGSKA (reference sequence). CDR3: CSASFTRQGSYEQYF.

The chain is built from TRBV7-2 and TRBJ1-3; no DNA is available, so the TRBD1 call from TCRdb remains unchecked. Per germline, CDR1 SGHTA and CDR2 FQGNSA. The CDR3 has 14 residues. Here the CDR3 reads CASRTGISGNTIYF. The full variable domain, completed using reference TRBV7-2 and TRBJ1-3, is GAGVSQSPSNKVTEKGKDVELRCDPISGHTALYWYRQSLGQGLEFLIYFQGNSAPDKSGLPSDRFSAERTGGSVSTLTIQRTQQEDSAVYLCASRTGISGNTIYFGEGSWLTVV.

The V and J genes are TRBV6-5 and TRBJ1-2; TCRdb gives TRBD1 as the D gene, but with no DNA this cannot be confirmed. This CDR3 comprises 14 residues. Germline assignment: CDR1 MNHEY and CDR2 SVGAGI. CDR3 sequence: CASSYSWGAYGYTF.

The chain's CDR3 is CASSLWSSGQETQYF. The J gene is TRBJ2-5, the V gene TRBV7-2; TCRdb returns TRBD2, unconfirmable since there is no DNA. The germline CDR1 and CDR2 sequences are SGHTA and FQGNSA. The CDR3 runs 15 residues.

The V gene is TRBV9, the J gene TRBJ1-2; the TCRdb D gene call, TRBD1, has no DNA to confirm it. Germline V gene data show CDR1 as SGDLS and CDR2 as YYNGEE. The length of the CDR3 is 18 residues. CDR3 sequence: CASSERPGQGVPLSGYTF.

The chain couples TRBV7-2 to TRBJ2-7; lacking DNA, the TRBD1 call made by TCRdb goes unchecked. The CDR3 totals 12 residues. Germline V CDR1 and CDR2: SGHTA, FQGNSA. The CDR3 reads CASSRDSGEQYF.

The chain joins TRBV7-6 to TRBJ2-1. The germline V gene encodes CDR1 SGHVS and CDR2 FNYEAQ. CDR3 length: 14 amino acids. CDR3 amino acids: CASSLEESDNEQFF.

J is TRBJ1-6 and V is TRBV7-9. Germline CDR1 is SEHNR and CDR2 is FQNEAQ (reference sequence). This CDR3 has 13 amino acids. CDR3: CASSLEGRQALHF.

The chain carries TRBV29-1 and TRBJ2-3; absent DNA, TCRdb's TRBD2 call cannot be checked. Per the germline V gene, CDR1 is SQVTM and CDR2 is ANQGSEA. The CDR3 length is 13 residues. The CDR3 loop is CSSAGFLADTQYF.

The chain links TRBV30 to TRBJ2-1; TCRdb calls TRBD2, which cannot be checked without DNA. The CDR3 is 15 residues long. Germline CDR1 and CDR2: GTSNPN and SVGIG (reference sequence). CDR3: CAWSPSPLRRNEQFF. The full variable domain, rest sourced from reference TRBV30 and TRBJ2-1, is SQTIHQWPATLVQPVGSPLSLECTVEGTSNPNLYWYRQAAGRGLQLLFYSVGIGQISSEVPQNLSASRPQDRQFILSSKKLLLSDSGFYLCAWSPSPLRRNEQFFGPGTRLTVL.